This T cell receptor (beta chain) was recovered during a study of T cells in Graves' hyperthyroidism and ophthalmopathy (dated by TCRdb to 2018 to 2020). Turning to the overall study: Peripheral blood samples were taken at initial diagnosis, before any treatment was given. A discovery cohort of about a hundred patients, roughly 43 with Graves' ophthalmopathy and approximately 55 with stable Graves' hyperthyroidism, was used to find distinguishing TCR V-J signatures. Whether ophthalmopathy could be predicted prospectively was tested in an independent validation cohort made up of under 20 hyperthyroidism patients plus 17 patients who later progressed to ophthalmopathy. The 75 to 100 discovery patients were divided at random into training and test sets in a 7:3 ratio. The study also compared thyroid tissue and blood T-cell repertoires from roughly six Graves' hyperthyroidism patients. Following sampling, methimazole starting at 30 mg daily was given to hyperthyroidism patients, and high-dose intravenous methylprednisolone was given to ophthalmopathy patients. According to the paper, TCR Vbeta CDR3 sequencing was carried out on roughly 130 peripheral blood samples, which came from approximately 43 ophthalmopathy, fewer than 80 hyperthyroidism and some 17 progressor patients. Broader findings and caveats from the paper: In validation, the model predicted progression to ophthalmopathy a median of roughly 6.1 months before onset, with over 55% sensitivity and roughly 73% specificity. Most expanded thyroid clonotypes (frequency above 0.001) were also detected in blood, suggesting blood repertoires may reflect thyroid immune responses. In cross-validation, a model built on a 13 V-J signature told ophthalmopathy apart from stable hyperthyroidism with 85% to 90% sensitivity and about 81% specificity, and in testing the same model reached 80%/75%. No statistical method was used to set the sample size in advance, and investigators knew the group allocation.

This clonotype was seen many times. No cognate antigen has been identified for it. No base qualities exist here, and no much larger clone lies one base off it. TCR beta CDR3 regions were amplified from RNA transcripts. The TCR CDR3 was subjected to a first round of RT-PCR using the HTBI primer set and the Qiagen OneStep RT-PCR kit. A second multiplex PCR round built the libraries, followed by size selection and purification. Libraries were sequenced paired-end with 100 bp reads on an Illumina HiSeq2000. Per the authors' processing: SOAPnuke was used to process the raw data, with reads discarded if the reads contained adapters or uncalled bases, had a mean Phred below 15, or lacked an exact constant-primer or identifier match. High-quality paired reads were merged with COPE v1.2.5, and unique nucleotide sequences were defined as clonotypes. MiTCR v1.1 was used to align the clonotypes against IMGT TRBV, TRBD and TRBJ reference segments. The analysis was restricted to V-J combinations with a frequency above 0.0001, which together covered 99.2% of the repertoires. A TCS score was defined as the ratio of F50 (clonal expansion) to E x V (chaos), with BLOSUM62-based TCRdist applied between CDR3 peptides within each V-J. Welch's t-statistics and random forest reduced roughly 530 V-J features to roughly 13, which were used in a naive Bayes classifier (R e1071). Thyroid-blood repertoire similarity was quantified with the Morisita-Horn index. In-frame beta chains were kept once TCRdb had trimmed the public reads at Q25 with fastp and called clones with MiXCR. Rows with one shared CDR3 protein collapse into an entry with the most common genes and DNA. Clone size and V and J calls follow TCRdb, not the original study. This sample comprises 750,000 to 950,000 distinct CDR3 sequences, roughly 40% of them detected only once. Of the sample, 7% to 10% is held by the ten largest clones.

Stable Graves' hyperthyroidism was defined as the absence of progression to ophthalmopathy over 18 months of follow-up. Hyperthyroidism patients were newly diagnosed, had a disease duration of under 2 months, and were aged 18 to 65 years. Patients with uncontrolled infections, other autoimmune diseases, pregnancy or lactation were excluded. Diagnoses were established on the basis of clinical symptoms, serum thyroxine and TRAb, thyroid ultrasound, and orbital computed tomography. Ficoll-Paque density gradient centrifugation was used to isolate PBMCs from 9.5 to 10 ml of fresh peripheral blood. Trizol reagent was used to extract total RNA, and RNA quality was then checked on an Agilent 2100 Bioanalyzer. The sample comprised blood. The receptor was derived from a man aged 18-30 years with Graves' hyperthyroidism.

The DNA reads TGTGCCAGTAGCACAACAGGGCCCGGATACGAGCAGTACTTC. It encodes CASSTTGPGYEQYF. The chain was built from TRBV19 and TRBJ2-7; the D gene is perhaps TRBD1, from 6 matching bases. The CDR3 has 14 amino acids, counting the end cysteine and phenylalanine. Only the CDR3 portion is preserved as DNA: 42 bases, with reading frame beginning at the first base. V loses 6 bases, J loses 4 bases, and the germline ends lie 16 bases apart. The germline V gene (reference sequence) sets CDR1 to LNHDA and CDR2 to SQIVND.